These 16 T cell receptor beta chains were all obtained from the same sample, sequenced in a study of spatial heterogeneity in lung cancer. Their antigens are not known. The time point denotes: sample taken at primary tumor resection. Findings of the study overall: Counts of expanded alpha and beta TCRs within tumors tracked the tumor nonsynonymous mutation count.

TCRdb reprocessed the 5' RACE reads via MiXCR and lists one record per CDR3 protein. The sample has about 6,000 distinct CDR3 sequences, less than 15% seen once. This material consisted of lung tumor tissue, taken at surgery. These receptors were obtained from a male donor with early-stage non-small cell lung cancer.

J is TRBJ2-3 and V is TRBV19; possibly TRBD1 for D (6 bases). V was pared by 10 bases and J by 3 bases, with 14 bases between. The CDR3 has 13 amino acids. The germline CDR1 and CDR2 sequences are LNHDA and SQIVND (reference sequence). This chain's CDR3 is CATSPTGTDTQYF. The CDR3 DNA follows: TGTGCCACCAGCCCCACAGGGACAGATACGCAGTATTTT. The full variable domain, with the rest looked up from reference TRBV19 and TRBJ2-3, is DGGITQSPKYLFRKEGQNVTLSCEQNLNHDAMYWYRQDPGQGLRLIYYSQIVNDFQKGDIAEGYSVSREKKESFPLTVTSAQKNPTAFYLCATSPTGTDTQYFGPGTRLTVL.

This clonotype occurred many times. This chain links TRBV5-1 with TRBJ2-2, with D perhaps assigned TRBD1 or TRBD2 (6 bases each). Germline loops: CDR1 SGHRS, CDR2 YFSETQ. V lost 4 bases and J lost 4, with 17 bases in between. The CDR3 covers 16 residues. Here the CDR3 DNA reads TGCGCCAGCAGCGCTCCGGGACTCAGGGGCACCGGGGAGCTGTTTTTT. The encoded protein is CASSAPGLRGTGELFF.

By frequency in the sample, this clonotype is medium-sized. The chain has TRBV29-1 and TRBJ1-2; D is perhaps TRBD1 (5 bases). Germline CDR1 and CDR2: SQVTM and ANQGSEA. The CDR3 contains 13 residues. V was clipped by 6 bases and J by 7 bases, with 18 bases between them. The CDR3 DNA is TGCAGCGTCGTAGGACAAGGAAGTCGTGGCTACACCTTC. Its protein is CSVVGQGSRGYTF.

This clonotype showed up many times. This chain joins TRBV4-1 and TRBJ2-1, with TRBD2 matching 9 bases. Germline V CDR1 and CDR2: MGHRA, YSYEKL. The CDR3 loop spans 16 amino acids. The V gene end was trimmed by 3 bases and the J gene end by 5 bases; junction bases not matched to a gene: 8. The CDR3 sequence is CASSQESGRIHNEQFF. Written as DNA, the CDR3 is TGCGCCAGCAGCCAGGAGAGCGGGAGGATCCACAATGAGCAGTTCTTC.

This clonotype is medium-sized in the sample. The chain recombines TRBV5-6 with TRBJ1-1; TRBD1 matches at 10 bases. With 4 bases clipped from V and 7 bases from J, the junction kept 19 bases outside the gene matches. This CDR3 is built from 18 residues. Germline V gives CDR1 SGHDT, CDR2 YYEEEE. The CDR3 spells CASSPLTGTGAGGLEAFF. CDR3 in DNA: TGTGCCAGCAGCCCACTGACCGGGACAGGGGCGGGAGGGCTTGAAGCTTTCTTT.

The chain has TRBV6-2 or TRBV6-3 and TRBJ2-7; the match to TRBD2 covers 7 bases. Looked up from germline, CDR1 is MNHEY and CDR2 is SVGEGT. This CDR3 spans 12 amino acids. V lost 8 bases, J lost 3 bases, and 4 bases stayed unmatched. The chain's CDR3 is CASGGGLYEQYF. The CDR3 DNA reads TGTGCCAGCGGCGGGGGACTCTACGAGCAGTACTTC.

The J gene is TRBJ2-1, the V gene TRBV7-2; D assignment may be TRBD1 or TRBD2 (6 bases each). V was cut by 5 bases and J by 2 bases, with 13 bases left in between. This CDR3 is built from 15 residues. CDR1 is SGHTA and CDR2 is FQGNSA in the germline V gene. DNA for the CDR3: TGTGCCAGCAGCCCCCCCGGGGGCGCCTACAATGAGCAGTTCTTC. It encodes CASSPPGGAYNEQFF.

Sample share makes this clonotype medium-sized. The chain joins TRBV28 to TRBJ1-5; 9 bases align to TRBD1. V lost 3 bases, J lost 0 bases, and 3 bases stayed unmatched. This CDR3 is 16 amino acids long. CDR1 MDHEN and CDR2 SYDVKM come from the germline V gene. The CDR3 region is CASSFGTGLSNQPQHF. As DNA, the CDR3 is TGTGCCAGCAGTTTTGGGACAGGGCTTAGCAATCAGCCCCAGCATTTT. Full variable domain (rest looked up from reference TRBV28 and TRBJ1-5): DVKVTQSSRYLVKRTGEKVFLECVQDMDHENMFWYRQDPGLGLRLIYFSYDVKMKEKGDIPEGYSVSREKKERFSLILESASTNQTSMYLCASSFGTGLSNQPQHFGDGTRLSIL.

In its sample, this clonotype ranks as medium-sized. The chain's CDR3 is CASSLGSGDYNEQFF. The CDR3 nucleotides read TGTGCCAGCAGTTTAGGAAGCGGCGACTACAATGAGCAGTTCTTC. V usage is TRBV12-3 or TRBV12-4 and J usage is TRBJ2-1, with a weak D call TRBD2 (5 bases). V lost 1 base, J lost 3 bases, and 10 bases lay in between. The CDR3 extends over 15 amino acids.

V usage is TRBV20-1 and J usage is TRBJ2-2, with D maybe TRBD1 (6 bases). The germline CDR1 and CDR2 sequences are DFQATT and SNEGSKA (reference sequence). V was pared by 7 bases and J by 2 bases, with 8 bases between. This CDR3 has 12 residues. The CDR3 DNA follows: TGCAGTGGACAGGCTAACACCGGGGAGCTGTTTTTT. Its translation is CSGQANTGELFF.

This clonotype ranks as medium-sized (0.01 to 0.1%). The chain combines TRBV10-2 with TRBJ1-1; perhaps TRBD1 as D (6 bases). Germline-derived CDR1 and CDR2 are WSHSY and SAAADI. The CDR3 contains 13 residues. V lost 6 bases and J 4 bases, leaving 12 bases between the germline ends. CDR3 region: CASRVQGVTEAFF. The CDR3 DNA reads as TGCGCCAGCAGGGTACAGGGAGTCACTGAAGCTTTCTTT.

This clonotype showed up many times. The gene calls are TRBV20-1 and TRBJ1-5; 7 nucleotides agree with TRBD1. With 0 bases clipped from V and 6 bases from J, the junction kept 11 bases outside the gene matches. Germline CDR1 reads DFQATT; CDR2 reads SNEGSKA (reference sequence). The CDR3 spans 16 residues. The CDR3, as DNA: TGCAGTGCTAGAGATCTAATGGGAACAGGGGTTCAGCCCCAGCATTTT. Amino acids: CSARDLMGTGVQPQHF.

By sample share, this clonotype is medium-sized. J is TRBJ2-7 and V is TRBV7-2; D not certain. The CDR3 length is 12 residues. The ends were cut back, 2 bases at V and 3 bases at J, with 5 bases in the middle. Germline V gene sequence: CDR1 SGHTA, CDR2 FQGNSA. The CDR3 DNA reads TGTGCCAGCAGCTTATTTGGCTACGAGCAGTACTTC. The encoded protein is CASSLFGYEQYF. The whole variable domain, filled in from reference TRBV7-2 and TRBJ2-7, reads GAGVSQSPSNKVTEKGKDVELRCDPISGHTALYWYRQSLGQGLEFLIYFQGNSAPDKSGLPSDRFSAERTGGSVSTLTIQRTQQEDSAVYLCASSLFGYEQYFGPGTRLTVT.

The sample holds many counts of this clonotype. J is TRBJ1-1 and V is TRBV7-2; D perhaps matches TRBD1 (5 bases). Germline CDR1 reads SGHTA; CDR2 reads FQGNSA. V gave up 1 base and J gave up 0 bases, with 6 bases separating them. The CDR3 is 14 amino acids. DNA for the CDR3: TGTGCCAGCAGCTTAGACAGGATGAACACTGAAGCTTTCTTT. Amino acid sequence: CASSLDRMNTEAFF.

This clonotype is medium-sized (0.01 to 0.1%) by share. J is TRBJ2-5 and V is TRBV9; D call uncertain. This CDR3 contains 13 residues. The germline V gene has CDR1 SGDLS and CDR2 YYNGEE. The V end lost 0 bases, the J end lost 5 bases, and 8 bases lay between the germline ends. CDR3 DNA: TGTGCCAGCAGCGTAGGATCCGGGGAGACCCAGTACTTC. Its translation is CASSVGSGETQYF.

By sample fraction, this clonotype is medium-sized. CDR3 region: CASSQGRSENYGYTF. CDR3 in DNA: TGTGCCAGCAGCCAAGGACGGTCGGAGAACTATGGCTACACCTTC. V usage is TRBV3-1 and J usage is TRBJ1-2, with unresolved D. The V end was cut by 1 base, the J end by 2 bases, with 11 bases between. CDR1 is LGHDT, CDR2 YNNKEL, per germline (reference sequence). The CDR3 sequence is 15 residues long. The full variable domain, with the rest looked up from reference TRBV3-1 and TRBJ1-2, is DTAVSQTPKYLVTQMGNDKSIKCEQNLGHDTMYWYKQDSKKFLKIMFSYNNKELIINETVPNRFSPKSPDKAHLNLHINSLELGDSAVYFCASSQGRSENYGYTFGSGTRLTVV.